This T cell receptor (beta chain) derives from a study of identical twins. Overall study results and limits: Fewer insertions were carried by abundant cord blood beta clonotypes, but none was seen in memory repertoires. The study found that models underestimated out-of-frame TCR alpha sharing in monozygotic twins.

About this clonotype: The antigen is unknown.

This CDR3 has 16 residues. V gave up 1 base and J gave up 5 bases; unmatched junction bases: 12. Germline V gene sequence: CDR1 DFQATT, CDR2 SNEGSKA (reference sequence). One entry per CDR3 protein results from TCRdb running MiXCR on the 5' RACE reads. This table has a few hundred thousand distinct CDR3 sequences, about 13% appearing once. This same sample was also taken into another study, of yellow fever vaccine responses in identical twins.

This chain uses TRBV20-1 with TRBJ2-7; 9 bases are shared with TRBD1. The material sequenced was memory (CD45RO+) T cells sorted from blood. The sequence derives from a woman aged 18-29 years in good health. The CDR3 DNA sequence: TGCAGTGCTAGAGCAGGTGGAGGACAGGGGTTCAACGAGCAGTACTTC. Translation: CSARAGGGQGFNEQYF.